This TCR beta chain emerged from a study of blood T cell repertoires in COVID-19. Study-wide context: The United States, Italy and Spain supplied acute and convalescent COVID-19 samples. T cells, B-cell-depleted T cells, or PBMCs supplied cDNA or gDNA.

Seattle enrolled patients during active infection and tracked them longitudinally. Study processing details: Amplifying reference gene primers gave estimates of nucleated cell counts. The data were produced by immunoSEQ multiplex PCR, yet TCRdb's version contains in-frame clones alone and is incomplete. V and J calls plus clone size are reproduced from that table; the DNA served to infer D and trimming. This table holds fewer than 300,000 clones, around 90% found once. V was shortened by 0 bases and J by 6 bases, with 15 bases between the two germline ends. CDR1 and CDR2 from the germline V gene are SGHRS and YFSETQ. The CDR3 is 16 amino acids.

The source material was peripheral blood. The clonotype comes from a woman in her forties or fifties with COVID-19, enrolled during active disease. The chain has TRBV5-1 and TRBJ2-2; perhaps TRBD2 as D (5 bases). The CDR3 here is CASSLVASNQPGELFF. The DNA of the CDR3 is TGCGCCAGCAGCTTGGTAGCTAGCAATCAACCCGGGGAGCTGTTTTTT.